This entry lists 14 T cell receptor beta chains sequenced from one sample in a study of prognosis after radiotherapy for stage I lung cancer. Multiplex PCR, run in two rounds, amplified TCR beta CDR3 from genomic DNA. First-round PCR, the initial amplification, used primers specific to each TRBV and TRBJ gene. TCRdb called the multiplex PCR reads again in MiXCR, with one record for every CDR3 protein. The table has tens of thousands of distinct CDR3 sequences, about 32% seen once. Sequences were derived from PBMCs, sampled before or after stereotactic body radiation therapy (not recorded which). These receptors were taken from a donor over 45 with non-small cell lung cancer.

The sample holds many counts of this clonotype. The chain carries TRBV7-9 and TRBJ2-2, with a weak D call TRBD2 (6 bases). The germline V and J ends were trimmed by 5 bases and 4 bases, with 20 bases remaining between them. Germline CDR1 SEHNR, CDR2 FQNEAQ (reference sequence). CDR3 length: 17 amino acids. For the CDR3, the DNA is TGTGCCAGCAGCCCCCGCGGCGGGGCGCTCTCCACCGGGGAGCTGTTTTTT. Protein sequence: CASSPRGGALSTGELFF.

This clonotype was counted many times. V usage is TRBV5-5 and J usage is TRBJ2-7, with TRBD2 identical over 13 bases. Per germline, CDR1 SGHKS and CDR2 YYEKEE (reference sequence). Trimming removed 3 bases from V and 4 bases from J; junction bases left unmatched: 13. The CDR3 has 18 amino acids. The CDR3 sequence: CASSYTGLAGVSSYEQYF. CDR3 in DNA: TGTGCCAGCAGCTACACCGGACTAGCGGGAGTGTCTTCGTACGAGCAGTACTTC.

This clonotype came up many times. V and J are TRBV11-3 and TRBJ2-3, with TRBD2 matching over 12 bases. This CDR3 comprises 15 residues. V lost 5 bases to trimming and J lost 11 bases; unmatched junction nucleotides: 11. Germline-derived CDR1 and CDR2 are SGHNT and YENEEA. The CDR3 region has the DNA TGTGCCAGCAGCCTTAGGGCTAGCGGGAGGGCCGAGCAGTATTTT. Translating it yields CASSLRASGRAEQYF. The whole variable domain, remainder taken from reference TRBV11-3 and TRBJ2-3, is EAGVVQSPRYKIIEKKQPVAFWCNPISGHNTLYWYLQNLGQGPELLIRYENEEAVDDSQLPKDRFSAERLKGVDSTLKIQPAELGDSAVYLCASSLRASGRAEQYFGPGTRLTVL.

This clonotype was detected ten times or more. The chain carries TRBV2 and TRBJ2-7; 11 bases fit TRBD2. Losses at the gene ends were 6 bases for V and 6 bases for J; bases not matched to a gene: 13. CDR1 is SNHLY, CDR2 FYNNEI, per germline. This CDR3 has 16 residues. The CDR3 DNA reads TGTGCCAGCAGCGCTACTTACGGGACTAGCGGTGTCGAGCAGTACTTC. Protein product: CASSATYGTSGVEQYF.

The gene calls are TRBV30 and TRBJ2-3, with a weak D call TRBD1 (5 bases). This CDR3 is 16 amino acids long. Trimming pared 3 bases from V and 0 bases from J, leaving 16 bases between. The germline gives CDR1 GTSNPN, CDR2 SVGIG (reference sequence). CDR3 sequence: CAWRRGHSLSTDTQYF. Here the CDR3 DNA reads TGTGCCTGGAGGAGAGGACATTCCCTTAGCACAGATACGCAGTATTTT.

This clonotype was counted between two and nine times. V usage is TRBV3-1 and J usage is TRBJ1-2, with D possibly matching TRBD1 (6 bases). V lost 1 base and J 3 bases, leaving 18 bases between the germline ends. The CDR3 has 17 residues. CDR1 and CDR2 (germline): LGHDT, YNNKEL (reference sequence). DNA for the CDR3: TGTGCCAGCAGCCAAGGGTCAGCCCAGGGGTTATACTATGGCTACACCTTC. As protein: CASSQGSAQGLYYGYTF.

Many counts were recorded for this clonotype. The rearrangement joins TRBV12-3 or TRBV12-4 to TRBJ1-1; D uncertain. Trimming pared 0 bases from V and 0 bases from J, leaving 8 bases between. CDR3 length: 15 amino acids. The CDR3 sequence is CASSLAGSLNTEAFF. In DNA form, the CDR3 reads TGTGCCAGCAGTTTAGCAGGGAGCTTGAACACTGAAGCTTTCTTT.

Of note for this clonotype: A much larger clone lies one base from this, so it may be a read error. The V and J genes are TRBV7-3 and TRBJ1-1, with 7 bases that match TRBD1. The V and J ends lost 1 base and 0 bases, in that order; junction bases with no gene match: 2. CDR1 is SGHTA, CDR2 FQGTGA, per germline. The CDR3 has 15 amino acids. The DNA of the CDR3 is TGTGCCAGCAGCTTAAAAGGGGGCATGAACACTGAAGCTTTCTTT. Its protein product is CASSLKGGMNTEAFF.

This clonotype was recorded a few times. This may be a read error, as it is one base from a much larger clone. The CDR3 DNA sequence: TGCGCCAGCAGTGAGAGTTCAAGACCAGGGGGGACCCAGTACTTC. Amino acids: CASSESSRPGGTQYF. This chain joins TRBV10-2 and TRBJ2-5; 7 positions match TRBD1. The J segment lost 7 bases and the V segment lost 2 bases, leaving 10 bases of the junction unmatched. Germline V gene sequence: CDR1 WSHSY, CDR2 SAAADI. This CDR3 contains 15 residues.

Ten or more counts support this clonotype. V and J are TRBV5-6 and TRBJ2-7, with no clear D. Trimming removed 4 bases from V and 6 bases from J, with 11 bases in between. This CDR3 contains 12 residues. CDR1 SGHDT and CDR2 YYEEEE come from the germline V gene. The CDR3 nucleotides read TGTGCCAGCAGCGATATGTGGGGCGAGCAGTACTTC. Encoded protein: CASSDMWGEQYF.

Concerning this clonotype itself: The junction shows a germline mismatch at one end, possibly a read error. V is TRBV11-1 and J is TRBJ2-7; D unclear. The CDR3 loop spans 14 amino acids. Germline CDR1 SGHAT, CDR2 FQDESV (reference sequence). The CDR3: CASSRRMPPYEQYF. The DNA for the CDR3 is TGTGCCAGCAGCCGCCGCATGCCCCCCTACGAGCAGTACTTT.

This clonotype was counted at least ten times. CDR3 residues: CASSLAGSGRSYEQYF. As DNA, the CDR3 is TGTGCCAGCAGCTTGGCCGGTAGCGGGAGGTCCTACGAGCAGTACTTC. V gene TRBV5-6 combines with J gene TRBJ2-7; 10 bases are a match to TRBD2. Germline V lookup: CDR1 SGHDT, CDR2 YYEEEE. With 0 bases clipped from V and 1 base from J, the junction kept 4 bases outside the gene matches. CDR3 size: 16 residues.

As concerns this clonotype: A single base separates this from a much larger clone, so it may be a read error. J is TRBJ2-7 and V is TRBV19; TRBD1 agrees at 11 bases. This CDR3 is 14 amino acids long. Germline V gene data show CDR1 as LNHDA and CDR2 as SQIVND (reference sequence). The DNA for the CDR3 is TGTGCCAGTAGGGATTGGACAGGGGGCAACGATCAGTACTTC. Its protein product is CASRDWTGGNDQYF.

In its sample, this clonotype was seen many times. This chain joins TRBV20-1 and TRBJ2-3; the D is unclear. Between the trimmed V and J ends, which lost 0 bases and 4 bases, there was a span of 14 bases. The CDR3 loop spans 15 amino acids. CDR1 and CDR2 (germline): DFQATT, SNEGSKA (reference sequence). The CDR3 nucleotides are TGCAGTGCTAGAGATTCCCGATCGGGCCCAGATACGCAGTATTTT. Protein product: CSARDSRSGPDTQYF.